What follows describes a single T cell receptor beta chain. What it binds is not known. At the DNA level, this CDR3 is encoded by other sequences in the same sample as well. This sample is part of a study of shared clonotypes between healthy human individuals. Study-level background: Each donor contributed plates that comprised three CD4 naive, three CD4 memory, two CD8 naive and one CD8 memory.

Regarding the study as a whole: The authors sampled blood alone, and tissue repertoires likely differ. Roughly 5% of naive CD4 clonotypes were common to four donors. Naive subsets generally had larger estimated richness than memory subsets.

Method: immunoSEQ multiplex PCR; TCRdb's copy keeps in-frame clones and lacks some. The sample has around 2.5 million clones; 80% to 95% are singletons. The sequencing input was naive CD4+ T cells from PBMCs. Subset of the sample: CD45RA+ positively selected. The sequence was collected from a man younger than 35 in good health. Some clones in this sample may be carry-over from other donors' samples.

The CDR3 sequence is CATSAYNEQFF. DNA of the CDR3: TGTGCCACCAGCGCTTACAATGAGCAGTTCTTC. J is TRBJ2-1 and V is TRBV15; no clear D. The V end was cut by 5 bases, the J end by 4 bases, with 3 bases between. The length of the CDR3 is 11 residues. CDR1 is LNHNV, CDR2 YYDKDF, per germline (reference sequence).